This is a list of T cell receptor beta chains from one sample in a study of blood T cells in healthy people across ages. TCRdb reanalysed the 5' RACE reads using MiXCR and keeps one entry per CDR3 protein. The sample holds around 1.1 million distinct CDR3 sequences; under 40% are singletons and the top ten take under 15%. What was sequenced was blood. The receptors stem from a man younger than 35 in good health. The CDR3 runs from the conserved cysteine through the conserved F or W. A D gene is named only where the DNA matches it firmly. Expanded clones are given a class, and other clones once, few, many or no size at all.

V	J	D	size	DNA	CDR3
TRBV7-3	TRBJ2-6	TRBD1	few	TGTGCCAGCAGCTTAACGTGGACAGGGCTCTCTGGGGCCAACGTCCTGACTTTC	CASSLTWTGLSGANVLTF
TRBV7-9	TRBJ2-1	TRBD1	.	TGTGCCAGCAGCCCCCCGGGACAGCACTACAATGAGCAGTTCTTC	CASSPPGQHYNEQFF
TRBV30	TRBJ2-3	.	few	TGTGCCTGTACCTCGAGTACAGGGACCCTTGATACGCAGTATTTT	CACTSSTGTLDTQYF
TRBV5-1	TRBJ2-1	.	many	TGCGCCAGCAGCTTGGCCGGCCCGACTATTTACAATGAGCAGTTCTTC	CASSLAGPTIYNEQFF
TRBV7-2	TRBJ2-7	TRBD1	.	TGTGCCAGCAGCTTGAACGTCGGGACAGGGAACGAGCAGTACTTC	CASSLNVGTGNEQYF
TRBV9	TRBJ2-2	.	.	TGTGCCAGCAGCCCGTTCTGGGACCCGAACACCGGGGAGCTGTTTTTT	CASSPFWDPNTGELFF
TRBV6-5	TRBJ1-1	.	few	TGTGCCAGTGGGACTTTAGACACTGAAGCTTTCTTT	CASGTLDTEAFF
TRBV5-1	TRBJ2-3	.	few	TGCGCCAGCAGCTTGGTTATAGGGGACACAGATACGCAGTATTTT	CASSLVIGDTDTQYF
TRBV29-1	TRBJ2-2	TRBD1	.	TGCAGTGCGGGACAGGAGAACATCGGGGAGCTGTTTTTT	CSAGQENIGELFF
TRBV5-1	TRBJ2-7	TRBD1	.	TGCGCCAGCAGCTGGGACAGGGAGATATTCTACGAGCAGTACTTC	CASSWDREIFYEQYF
TRBV10-3	TRBJ2-7	.	many	TGTGCCATCAGTGGGATAGGGGACGAGCAGTACTTC	CAISGIGDEQYF
TRBV10-3	TRBJ2-1	TRBD2	few	TGTGCCTCCCGCCCAGCGGGGGGGCAGATGGTCAATGAGCAGTTCTTC	CASRPAGGQMVNEQFF
TRBV10-3	TRBJ2-3	.	many	TGTGCCATCAAGGAGGTGGCAGGGAATACAGATACGCAGTATTTT	CAIKEVAGNTDTQYF
TRBV3-1	TRBJ2-1	.	.	TGTGCCAGCAGCCAAGGGGGCGTAGTCCCAGGGCAGTTCTTC	CASSQGGVVPGQFF
TRBV7-2	TRBJ2-3	.	.	TGTGCCAGCAGCTTACGGGAAGGCGGGGCAGATACGCAGTATTTT	CASSLREGGADTQYF
TRBV20-1	TRBJ2-3	.	.	TGCAGTGCTCCCTGGCGAGCCGCAGATACGCAGTATTTT	CSAPWRAADTQYF
TRBV6-5	TRBJ1-2	.	few	TGTGCCAGCCGTGGTAGTCTCGGCTACACCTTC	CASRGSLGYTF
TRBV28	TRBJ2-1	TRBD2	many	TGTGCCAGCAGTTTGTCTAGCGGGGTGTTCTTC	CASSLSSGVFF
TRBV20-1	TRBJ2-4	.	.	TGCAGTGCTAGGATGGGATCCACCGCCGGAAATGAGCAGTACTTC	CSARMGSTAGNEQYF
TRBV20-1	TRBJ2-3	.	.	TGCAGTGCTAGAAATTCTGGCGGATCCAGGCCTTCTAGCACAGATACGCAGTATTTT	CSARNSGGSRPSSTDTQYF
TRBV11-2	TRBJ2-7	.	.	TGTGCCAGCAGCTTGACCTCGATGGACATACAAGAGCAGTACTTC	CASSLTSMDIQEQYF
TRBV25-1	TRBJ1-2	.	few	TGTGCCAGCAGTGAACACAGGGCGGGCTACACCTTC	CASSEHRAGYTF
TRBV6-5	TRBJ2-5	.	few	TGTGCCAGCAGCCGAACAGGGTATCGAGAGACCCAGTACTTC	CASSRTGYRETQYF